Shown below are 23 T cell receptor beta chains from a single sample sequenced in a study of shared clonotypes between healthy human individuals. Profiled with immunoSEQ multiplex PCR; TCRdb holds only in-frame clones, not every one. This repertoire shows 550,000 to 700,000 clones, around 78% found once; its top ten account for around 2%. The sample consisted of memory CD4+ T cells sorted from blood. Subset of the sample: CD45RA-negative fraction. Receptors were obtained from a woman aged 25 to 39 in good health.

This chain uses TRBV28 with TRBJ2-7; D is undetermined. There are 14 residues in the CDR3. V was trimmed by 5 bases and J by 2 bases, leaving 13 bases between them. The germline V gene has CDR1 MDHEN and CDR2 SYDVKM. Here the CDR3 DNA reads TGTGCCAGCAGTGCCAGCCCAGCGACCTACGAGCAGTACTTC. This sequence encodes CASSASPATYEQYF. The full variable domain, its missing parts supplied by reference TRBV28 and TRBJ2-7, is DVKVTQSSRYLVKRTGEKVFLECVQDMDHENMFWYRQDPGLGLRLIYFSYDVKMKEKGDIPEGYSVSREKKERFSLILESASTNQTSMYLCASSASPATYEQYFGPGTRLTVT.

Relative to its sample, this clone is medium-sized (0.01 to 0.1%). This same CDR3 is encoded by further DNA sequences in the sample. The chain employs TRBV11-3 and TRBJ2-7; 8 nucleotides agree with TRBD1. This CDR3 has 15 amino acids. CDR1 SGHNT and CDR2 YENEEA come from the germline V gene. The V and J ends lost 2 bases and 5 bases, in that order; junction bases with no gene match: 8. CDR3 coding DNA: TGTGCCAGCAGCTTAAGGGGGACAGGAGGAAACGAGCAGTACTTC. Encoded protein: CASSLRGTGGNEQYF.

Concerning this clone: Other DNA sequences in this specimen translate into the identical CDR3. The rearrangement joins TRBV5-1 to TRBJ2-3, with D unclear. V was cut by 2 bases and J by 3 bases, with 4 bases left in between. CDR1 is SGHRS, CDR2 YFSETQ, per germline. CDR3 length: 12 residues. CDR3 protein: CASSLPTDTQYF. DNA of the CDR3: TGCGCCAGCAGCTTACCAACAGATACGCAGTATTTT.

V and J are TRBV4-2 and TRBJ1-5; TRBD1 agrees at 12 bases. From germline, CDR1 is LGHNA and CDR2 YNFKEQ. This CDR3 comprises 18 residues. With V trimmed by 0 bases and J by 7 bases, 10 bases remained unmatched. CDR3 loop: CASSQDEAWDRGHQPQHF. The DNA of the CDR3 is TGTGCCAGCAGCCAAGATGAGGCCTGGGACAGGGGGCACCAGCCCCAGCATTTT.

This clone was seen once. The chain carries TRBV10-3 and TRBJ2-7; D gene uncertain. CDR1 is ENHRY, CDR2 SYGVKD, per germline. The CDR3 is made up of 15 amino acids. V was clipped by 1 base and J by 3 bases, with 13 bases between them. The chain's CDR3 is CAISELSTARYEQYF. The CDR3 DNA follows: TGTGCCATCAGTGAGTTATCCACGGCGCGCTACGAGCAGTACTTC.

This clone was observed a single time. CDR3 sequence (DNA): TGTGCCATCAGTGAGTCCCTAAGTTTGGGGAAGGTGACCCAGTACTTC. Encoded protein: CAISESLSLGKVTQYF. The genes are TRBV10-3 and TRBJ2-5; D unresolved. The CDR3 has 16 residues. Trimming stripped 0 bases from V and 7 bases from J, with 18 bases between. From germline, CDR1 is ENHRY and CDR2 SYGVKD.

The chain employs TRBV28 and TRBJ2-3, with TRBD2 as a possible D gene (6 bases). Germline CDR1 and CDR2: MDHEN and SYDVKM. The CDR3 is made up of 16 amino acids. V was pared by 5 bases and J by 2 bases, with 17 bases between. CDR3 in DNA: TGTGCCAGCAGTCCCCTGGATGCGGGACCCACAGATACGCAGTATTTT. Its protein product is CASSPLDAGPTDTQYF.

This clone came up a few times. The CDR3 loop reads CASSEAGRSYGYTF. CDR3 in DNA: TGTGCCAGCAGTGAGGCAGGACGGAGCTATGGCTACACCTTC. The chain is built from TRBV6-1 and TRBJ1-2; D unresolved. The V end lost 3 bases, the J end lost 4 bases, and 12 bases lay between the germline ends. The CDR3 has 14 residues. CDR1 and CDR2 from the germline V gene are MNHNS and SASEGT.

The chain has TRBV6-1 and TRBJ1-3; TRBD1 aligns across 7 bases. This CDR3 spans 18 amino acids. V gave up 3 bases and J gave up 0 bases; unmatched junction bases: 11. Germline V lookup: CDR1 MNHNS, CDR2 SASEGT. CDR3 amino acids: CASSDRGRLRSSGNTIYF. DNA of the CDR3: TGTGCCAGCAGTGATAGGGGGCGGTTGAGAAGCTCTGGAAACACCATATATTTT.

As DNA, the CDR3 is TGTGCCAGTAGGAAATCCGACTTAGGGAATAATGAAAAACTGTTTTTT. Translation gives CASRKSDLGNNEKLFF. The chain joins TRBV19 to TRBJ1-4; D call uncertain. The CDR3 length is 16 residues. From germline, CDR1 is LNHDA and CDR2 SQIVND (reference sequence). V was clipped by 6 bases and J by 4 bases, with 18 bases between them.

The J gene is TRBJ1-2, the V gene TRBV2; 8 bases are a match to TRBD1. CDR1 and CDR2 from the germline V gene are SNHLY and FYNNEI. J was trimmed by 5 bases and V by 8 bases; bases with no gene match: 10. The CDR3 sequence is 14 residues long. For the CDR3, the DNA is TGTGCCAGCTCTGGGCAGGGGGCCTCGTATGGCTACACCTTC. Its protein product is CASSGQGASYGYTF.

This chain joins TRBV5-1 and TRBJ2-1; D not resolved. Germline loops: CDR1 SGHRS, CDR2 YFSETQ. The CDR3 has 14 amino acids. Trimming removed 0 bases from V and 6 bases from J, with 10 bases in between. DNA for the CDR3: TGCGCCAGCAGCTTGGATCTTGAGAGCAATGAGCAGTTCTTC. Translated: CASSLDLESNEQFF. Full variable domain (missing parts from reference TRBV5-1 and TRBJ2-1): KAGVTQTPRYLIKTRGQQVTLSCSPISGHRSVSWYQQTPGQGLQFLFEYFSETQRNKGNFPGRFSGRQFSNSRSEMNVSTLELGDSALYLCASSLDLESNEQFFGPGTRLTVL.

V and J are TRBV27 and TRBJ1-5; no firm D call. CDR3 length: 14 residues. V was shortened by 4 bases and J by 1 base, with 8 bases between the two germline ends. Germline loops: CDR1 MNHEY, CDR2 SMNVEV (reference sequence). The CDR3 protein is CASSWVGSNQPQHF. The DNA for the CDR3 is TGTGCCAGCAGTTGGGTGGGCAGCAATCAGCCCCAGCATTTT.

The chain joins TRBV29-1 to TRBJ2-7, with 7 bases lining up with TRBD1. Germline V gene sequence: CDR1 SQVTM, CDR2 ANQGSEA. Trimming removed 4 bases from V and 5 bases from J; junction bases left unmatched: 11. This CDR3 is 14 amino acids long. Here the CDR3 DNA reads TGCAGCGTTGGAATGACAGGGTTCATCGACGAGCAGTACTTC. Protein product: CSVGMTGFIDEQYF.

This clone was seen just once. The chain couples TRBV7-7 to TRBJ2-1, with D possibly matching TRBD2 (6 bases). Germline assignment: CDR1 SSHAT and CDR2 FNYEAQ (reference sequence). The CDR3 runs 13 residues. Trimming left V 5 bases short and J 8 bases short, with 13 bases between. Here the CDR3 reads CASSPLATDEQFF. Here the CDR3 DNA reads TGTGCCAGCAGCCCCCTAGCGACCGATGAGCAGTTCTTC.

The chain joins TRBV7-9 to TRBJ1-1; D gene unclear. Trimming removed 5 bases at V and 4 bases at J, with 11 bases between. The CDR3 runs 13 residues. The V gene's germline CDR1 is SEHNR and CDR2 FQNEAQ (reference sequence). The CDR3: CASSTTGVTEAFF. DNA for the CDR3: TGTGCCAGCAGCACCACGGGAGTCACTGAAGCTTTCTTT. The full variable domain, with the rest looked up from reference TRBV7-9 and TRBJ1-1, is DTGVSQNPRHKITKRGQNVTFRCDPISEHNRLYWYRQTLGQGPEFLTYFQNEAQLEKSRLLSDRFSAERPKGSFSTLEIQRTEQGDSAMYLCASSTTGVTEAFFGQGTRLTVV.

This clone was observed a handful of times. The chain joins TRBV27 to TRBJ2-2, with unresolved D. Per germline, CDR1 MNHEY and CDR2 SMNVEV (reference sequence). V lost 2 bases and J lost 2, with 9 bases in between. This CDR3 is built from 15 residues. The CDR3 loop is CASSLRVSNTGELFF. CDR3 coding DNA: TGTGCCAGCAGTTTAAGAGTCTCCAACACCGGGGAGCTGTTTTTT.

This chain connects TRBV7-2 to TRBJ1-1; D remains unclear. This CDR3 has 14 amino acids. The ends were cut back, 8 bases at V and 4 bases at J, with 17 bases in the middle. The germline V gene encodes CDR1 SGHTA and CDR2 FQGNSA. CDR3 region: CASYSKRRATEAFF. The DNA for the CDR3 is TGTGCCAGCTATAGTAAACGACGGGCCACTGAAGCTTTCTTT.

This clone has ten or more counts. The V call is TRBV27, the J call TRBJ2-3, with 8 bases lining up with TRBD1. CDR3 length: 14 residues. Trimming at V came to 7 bases and at J to 5 bases, leaving 8 bases not matched to a gene. Germline CDR1 MNHEY, CDR2 SMNVEV (reference sequence). The CDR3 here is CASKIGQGRDTQYF. The CDR3 DNA is TGTGCCAGCAAAATAGGACAGGGTAGAGATACGCAGTATTTT.

The chain is built from TRBV28 and TRBJ1-5; D remains unclear. Trimming took 7 bases from V and 2 from J, leaving 15 bases between them. The CDR3 loop spans 15 amino acids. Germline assignment: CDR1 MDHEN and CDR2 SYDVKM. The CDR3 reads CASNGKGSGNQPQHF. For the CDR3, the DNA is TGTGCCAGCAACGGTAAAGGGTCGGGCAATCAGCCCCAGCATTTT.

This clone was seen repeatedly, ten times or more. J is TRBJ2-2 and V is TRBV7-6, with TRBD2 identical over 13 bases. The germline V gene has CDR1 SGHVS and CDR2 FNYEAQ. The CDR3 length is 18 residues. The V and J ends lost 2 bases and 7 bases, in that order; junction bases with no gene match: 10. The CDR3: CASSLNVLAGGPSGELFF. As DNA, the CDR3 is TGTGCCAGCAGCTTAAACGTACTAGCGGGAGGGCCGAGCGGGGAGCTGTTTTTT. The entire variable domain, with the rest obtained from reference TRBV7-6 and TRBJ2-2, is as follows: GAGVSQSPRYKVTKRGQDVALRCDPISGHVSLYWYRQALGQGPEFLTYFNYEAQQDKSGLPNDRFSAERPEGSISTLTIQRTEQRDSAMYRCASSLNVLAGGPSGELFFGEGSRLTVL.

V is TRBV5-4 and J is TRBJ2-5; D gene uncertain. Per germline, CDR1 SGHNT and CDR2 YYREEE (reference sequence). This CDR3 is built from 11 residues. The V end lost 5 bases, the J end lost 5 bases, and 7 bases lay between the germline ends. CDR3 loop: CASSIKETQYF. The CDR3 coding sequence is TGTGCCAGCAGTATCAAGGAGACCCAGTACTTC. The whole variable domain, filled in from reference TRBV5-4 and TRBJ2-5, reads ETGVTQSPTHLIKTRGQQVTLRCSSQSGHNTVSWYQQALGQGPQFIFQYYREEENGRGNFPPRFSGLQFPNYSSELNVNALELDDSALYLCASSIKETQYFGPGTRLLVL.

This clone was seen just once. The CDR3 sequence is CASSSGQRNNEQFF. CDR3 in DNA: TGCGCCAGCAGCTCAGGACAGAGAAACAATGAGCAGTTCTTC. The gene calls are TRBV5-1 and TRBJ2-1; D possibly corresponds to TRBD1 (6 bases). Germline V gene lookup returns CDR1 SGHRS and CDR2 YFSETQ. The CDR3 runs 14 residues. Trimming stripped 3 bases from V and 5 bases from J, with 12 bases between.